The entry that follows covers one TCR beta chain sequence. Its antigen is not identified. This entry is derived from a study of T cell responses to AZD1222 COVID-19 vaccine. General study findings and limits: It was only after the peak T cell response that any repertoires were sampled. Clonal diversity was possibly underestimated, and the donors were mostly white British, with more females. With two AZD1222 doses given, Spike-specific TCR breadth and depth both rose.

The V gene's germline CDR1 is SGHDT and CDR2 YYEEEE. V was cut by 4 bases and J by 1 base, with 15 bases left in between. The CDR3 runs to 15 residues. Here immunoSEQ multiplex PCR was the method, and the copy in TCRdb shows in-frame clones only, minus some. Of 70,000 to 95,000 clones detected, more than 85% appear once; the ten largest clones hold around 30%. The clonotype originates from an adult who received the AZD1222 COVID-19 vaccine. The sequenced sample was peripheral blood, obtained 28 days after the second AZD1222 dose. The V and J genes are TRBV5-6 and TRBJ2-7, with a tentative D call TRBD2 (6 bases). The CDR3 protein is CASSPLSRGSYEQYF. The DNA of the CDR3 is TGTGCCAGCAGCCCCCTGAGTCGGGGGTCCTACGAGCAGTACTTC.